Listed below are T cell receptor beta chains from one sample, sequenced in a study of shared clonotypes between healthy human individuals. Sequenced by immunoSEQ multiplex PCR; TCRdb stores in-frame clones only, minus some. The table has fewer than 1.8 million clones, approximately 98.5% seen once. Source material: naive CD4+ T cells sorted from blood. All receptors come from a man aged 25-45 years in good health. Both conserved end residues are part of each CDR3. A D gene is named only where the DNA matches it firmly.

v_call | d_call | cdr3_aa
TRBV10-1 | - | CASSEGGPGNTIYF
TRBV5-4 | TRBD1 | CASSLTDRGFYEQYF
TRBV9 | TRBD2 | CASSVKVAGGPNNEQFF
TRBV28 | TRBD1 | CASSTRGNYGYTF
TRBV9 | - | CASSVSPSSSTYEQYF
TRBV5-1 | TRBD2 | CASSFAGGGSTYEQYF
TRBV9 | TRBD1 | CASSGQGTGGNTIYF
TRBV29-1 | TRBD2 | CSVKGLAGVFEQYF
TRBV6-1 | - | CASRPQAPGANVLTF
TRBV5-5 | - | CASSSRTGSSNYGYTF
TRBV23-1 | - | CASSQSEHYNYEQYF
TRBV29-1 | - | CSVAGADTQYF
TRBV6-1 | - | CASTRGDPQPQHF
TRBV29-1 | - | CSVDKSGTDTQYF
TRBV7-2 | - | CASSSRLGEGAEQYF
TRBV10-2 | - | CASSDFTGASYNEQFF
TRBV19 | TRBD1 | CASSTGQGTYEQYF
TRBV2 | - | CASSEGRGPEKLFF
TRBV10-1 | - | CASSESGVFHEQYF
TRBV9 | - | CASSAEEDTEAFF
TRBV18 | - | CASSLPNVNTGELFF
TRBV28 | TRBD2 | CASRTSVRNEQFF
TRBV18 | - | CASSPPGPSNTEAFF
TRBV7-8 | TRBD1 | CASSYRDRAGANVLTF